The sequence of this T cell receptor (beta chain) was determined in a study of blood T cell repertoires in COVID-19 (dated by TCRdb to 2019 to 2021). Looking at the study overall: Samples covering the acute and convalescent phases of COVID-19 were provided by collaborators in the United States, Italy and Spain. The prospective study material was composed of cDNA or gDNA derived from T cells, B-cell-depleted T cells, or PBMCs. Subjects who had been exposed to COVID-19, were actively infected with it, or had recovered from it provided the deeply sampled blood TCRbeta repertoires that made up the dataset. The repertoires were made available in a free public database intended to serve as a resource for research on the immune response to SARS-CoV-2. Samples were obtained from the ongoing ImmuneRACE study (first 160 participants) and from 1,254 subjects provided by 6 global collaborators. Sample metadata almost always included a de-identified subject ID, COVID-19 status, age in years and sex. Where HLA class I and class II types were available, the types were taken from metadata supplied by the sample provider, not from assay-based typing. Paper-wide results and their limitations: How much clinical and demographic metadata was included differed by source and by participant, and the metadata was provided uncurated.

Comments on this clone: The target of this receptor is not known. No much larger clonotype is one base removed from it; base qualities were not supplied.

The immunoSEQ Assay, a bias-controlled multiplex PCR, was used to amplify TCRbeta CDR3 regions from genomic DNA. In the source study's methods: Within the assay, amplification of reference gene primers was used to estimate how many nucleated cells each sample contained. Sequence reads were collapsed and filtered to measure the absolute abundance of every unique TCRbeta CDR3 rearrangement. For each sample, productive Simpson clonality was calculated as the square root of Simpson's diversity index over productive rearrangements. Not all clones reach the TCRdb copy of this immuneACCESS table, which keeps in-frame sequences only. Checked studies attribute under half of the gap to unresolved V genes and leave the rest unexplained. V and J calls and clone size are copied from that table; D and trimming were computed from the DNA. This sample lists roughly 80,000 clones; under 80% were detected once. The ten largest clonotypes hold about a tenth of the sample.

Relative to germline, V is missing 5 bases and J is missing 6 bases, with 8 bases of the junction outside any gene match. In the germline V gene, CDR1 corresponds to SGHRS and CDR2 to YFSETQ. Inclusive of the bounding cysteine and phenylalanine, the CDR3 is 14 residues long. The read is trimmed to its CDR3 DNA, 42 bases read in frame from base 1. Collaborating institutions collected whole blood in K2EDTA tubes following their own protocols. For TCRbeta analysis, collaborator samples were shipped as frozen whole blood, as isolated PBMCs, or as DNA extracted from either sample type. The clonotype comes from a human donor in a cohort sampled during active COVID-19. The sequencing input was peripheral blood. The sequence is built from TRBV5-1 and TRBJ1-2; 9 central nucleotides agree with TRBD1. The nucleotide sequence is TGCGCCAGCAGACGGGGGAGGACAGGGGATGGCTACACCTTC. Its protein is CASRRGRTGDGYTF.